Listed below are T cell receptor beta chains from one sample, sequenced in a study of cytomegalovirus exposure and HLA in healthy donors. Measured with immunoSEQ multiplex PCR; TCRdb has only the in-frame clones, and not every one. The table includes 100,000 to 150,000 clones, around 78% detected once. Specimen: PBMCs. The receptor set was obtained from a middle-aged woman in good health and CMV-seronegative. Both conserved end residues are part of each CDR3. The D gene is left open where the match is weak. The size of a clone is reported for some rows only, either as once, few or many, or as a class for expanded clones.

>NA|NA|TRBJ1-5|TRBV11-1
CASSFNSNQPQHF
TGTGCCAGCAGTTTCAATAGCAATCAGCCCCAGCATTTT
>NA|NA|TRBJ1-2|TRBV5-1
CASSLAGSLNYGYTF
TGCGCCAGCAGCTTGGCGGGGTCGCTTAACTATGGCTACACCTTC
>NA|NA|TRBJ2-7|TRBV19
CASSIRHSSYEQYF
TGTGCCAGTAGTATCCGTCACAGCTCCTACGAGCAGTACTTC
>NA|NA|TRBJ1-4|TRBV5-1
CASSFQYNEKLFF
TGCGCCAGCAGCTTCCAGTATAATGAAAAACTGTTTTTT
>TRBD1|NA|TRBJ2-7|TRBV15
CATSRAGTGGYEQYF
TGTGCCACCAGCAGGGCCGGGACAGGGGGCTACGAGCAGTACTTC
>NA|once|TRBJ2-3|TRBV9
CASSVESLEPTDTQYF
TGTGCCAGCAGCGTAGAGTCCCTAGAGCCCACAGATACGCAGTATTTT
>NA|NA|TRBJ2-6|TRBV7-9
CASSHRANVLTF
TGTGCCAGCAGCCATCGGGCCAACGTCCTGACTTTC
>TRBD2|NA|TRBJ2-3|TRBV19
CASSGGSSRTDTQYF
TGTGCCAGCTCGGGGGGTAGCTCGAGGACAGATACGCAGTATTTT
>NA|NA|TRBJ1-5|TRBV6-6
CASSPSRGGQPQHF
TGTGCCAGCAGTCCCTCAAGGGGAGGGCAGCCCCAGCATTTT
>NA|NA|TRBJ1-2|TRBV19
CASSTQTEIYGYTF
TGTGCCAGTAGTACCCAGACAGAAATCTATGGCTACACCTTC
>TRBD1|NA|TRBJ1-1|TRBV4-1
CASSQIVRVDRDTEAFF
TGCGCCAGCAGCCAAATCGTTCGAGTGGACAGGGACACTGAAGCTTTCTTT
>TRBD1|NA|TRBJ2-7|TRBV28
CASSSRDRGYEQYF
TGTGCCAGCAGTTCCCGGGACAGGGGGTACGAGCAGTACTTC
>TRBD2|NA|TRBJ2-7|TRBV27
CASARPFPAGGPGEQYF
TGTGCCAGCGCGAGACCCTTTCCAGCGGGAGGGCCTGGCGAGCAGTACTTC
>TRBD2|NA|TRBJ2-1|TRBV11-2
CASSLELAGGRSEQFF
TGTGCCAGCAGCTTAGAACTAGCGGGGGGGCGAAGTGAGCAGTTCTTC
>NA|once|TRBJ2-6|TRBV21-1
CASSLFYFGGLGANVLTF
TGTGCCAGCAGCTTATTCTACTTCGGAGGGCTTGGGGCCAACGTCCTGACTTTC
>NA|NA|TRBJ2-7|TRBV5-6
CASSSLQQAYEQYF
TGTGCCAGCAGCTCTCTTCAACAGGCTTACGAGCAGTACTTC
>TRBD2|NA|TRBJ2-3|TRBV30
CAFSGGAADTQYF
TGTGCCTTTAGCGGGGGGGCCGCAGATACGCAGTATTTT
>NA|once|TRBJ1-2|TRBV28
CASSSRRRGANYGYTF
TGTGCCAGCAGTTCACGTCGAAGGGGCGCTAACTATGGCTACACCTTC
>NA|NA|TRBJ1-3|TRBV2
CASRSGILGSGNTIYF
TGTGCCAGCAGGTCGGGTATACTTGGCTCTGGAAACACCATATATTTT
>TRBD2|few|TRBJ2-1|TRBV14
CASSSTGGPGNEQFF
TGTGCCAGCAGCTCTACGGGAGGGCCGGGTAATGAGCAGTTCTTC
>TRBD1|NA|TRBJ2-5|TRBV18
CASSPLRTGQGVKETQYF
TGTGCCAGCTCACCACTGAGAACAGGACAGGGGGTAAAAGAGACCCAGTACTTC
>NA|NA|TRBJ1-5|TRBV7-2
CASSPDSYIGNQPQHF
TGTGCCAGCAGCCCAGACAGTTATATAGGCAATCAGCCCCAGCATTTT
>NA|once|TRBJ2-1|TRBV4-1
CASSQDPLAGEQFF
TGCGCCAGCAGCCAAGATCCTCTAGCTGGGGAGCAGTTCTTC
>NA|NA|TRBJ1-1|TRBV15
CATSRGRRTEAFF
TGTGCCACCAGCAGAGGCCGGAGAACTGAAGCTTTCTTT
>TRBD2|once|TRBJ2-7|TRBV2
CASYPFPSGTYEQYF
TGTGCCAGCTACCCCTTCCCTAGCGGGACCTACGAGCAGTACTTC
>NA|NA|TRBJ1-2|TRBV19
CASSYLEPRGYTF
TGTGCCAGTAGTTATTTGGAGCCGCGGGGCTACACCTTC
>NA|NA|TRBJ1-6|TRBV6-6
CASGSGGSGSPLHF
TGTGCCAGCGGGTCGGGGGGCTCGGGATCACCCCTCCACTTT
>NA|NA|TRBJ2-4|TRBV30
CAWRVMGLVKNIQYF
TGTGCCTGGAGAGTAATGGGGCTGGTAAAAAACATTCAGTACTTC
>NA|NA|TRBJ1-1|TRBV20-1
CRRGSTEAFF
TGCAGGAGGGGGAGCACTGAAGCTTTCTTT
>NA|NA|TRBJ2-7|TRBV28
CASGGGLVYEQYF
TGTGCCAGCGGGGGGGGCTTAGTGTACGAGCAGTACTTC
>NA|NA|TRBJ2-7|TRBV5-1
CASSPEGVYEQYF
TGCGCCAGCAGCCCCGAGGGGGTCTACGAGCAGTACTTC
>TRBD1|NA|TRBJ1-1|TRBV6-1
CASNPGQGTTEAFF
TGTGCCAGCAATCCGGGACAGGGGACCACTGAAGCTTTCTTT
>NA|NA|TRBJ1-2|TRBV6-1
CASSGTDNYGYTF
TGTGCCAGCAGTGGGACAGATAACTATGGCTACACCTTC
>TRBD1|NA|TRBJ2-3|TRBV15
CATSRVMGQGTDTQYF
TGTGCCACCAGCAGAGTAATGGGACAGGGAACAGATACGCAGTATTTT
>NA|NA|TRBJ2-7|TRBV28
CASSPGPDSYSYEQYF
TGTGCCAGCAGTCCAGGTCCGGACAGCTACTCCTACGAGCAGTACTTC
>NA|NA|TRBJ1-2|TRBV5-1
CASSSAALTLDYGYTF
TGCGCCAGCAGCTCAGCGGCCCTCACCCTCGATTATGGCTACACCTTC
>TRBD1|NA|TRBJ2-5|TRBV9
CASSVGTGGQETQYF
TGTGCCAGCAGCGTAGGGACAGGCGGGCAAGAGACCCAGTACTTC
>TRBD1|few|TRBJ1-1|TRBV7-8
CASSLFLTGGGGTTEAFF
TGTGCCAGCAGCCTTTTCTTAACAGGGGGCGGAGGAACGACTGAAGCTTTCTTT
>NA|few|TRBJ1-5|TRBV19
CASSIIRGPSGNQPQHF
TGTGCCAGTAGTATAATCAGGGGTCCGAGTGGCAATCAGCCCCAGCATTTT
>NA|NA|TRBJ2-7|TRBV27
CASSPGRGEQYF
TGTGCCAGCAGCCCGGGGAGAGGCGAGCAGTACTTC
>NA|NA|TRBJ1-2|TRBV11-2
CASSSISGDPYGYTF
TGTGCCAGCAGCTCCATCTCAGGGGATCCCTATGGCTACACCTTC
>NA|few|TRBJ1-4|TRBV11-2
CASSSLGHSNEKLFF
TGTGCCAGCAGCTCCCTGGGACACAGTAATGAAAAACTGTTTTTT
>NA|NA|TRBJ1-5|TRBV6-6
CASSPHEGAGNQPQHF
TGTGCCAGCAGCCCACACGAGGGCGCCGGCAATCAGCCCCAGCATTTT
>TRBD1|NA|TRBJ1-2|TRBV6-1
CASSLQGAAGYTF
TGTGCCAGCAGCTTACAGGGGGCGGCCGGCTACACCTTC
>NA|NA|TRBJ2-7|TRBV7-9
CASSSNHEQYF
TGTGCCAGCAGCTCTAACCACGAGCAGTACTTC
>TRBD1|once|TRBJ1-3|TRBV28
CASSTYRGSGNTIYF
TGTGCCAGCAGTACATACAGGGGTTCTGGAAACACCATATATTTT
>TRBD2|NA|TRBJ2-7|TRBV7-8
CASGGGSYEQYF
TGTGCCTCGGGGGGAGGCTCCTACGAGCAGTACTTC
>NA|NA|TRBJ2-7|TRBV28
CASSSIADPKGPYEQYF
TGTGCCAGCAGCTCAATAGCGGATCCAAAGGGGCCCTACGAGCAGTACTTC
>TRBD1|NA|TRBJ2-5|TRBV6-1
CASGRNRGETQYF
TGTGCCAGCGGAAGAAACAGGGGAGAGACCCAGTACTTC
>TRBD2|NA|TRBJ2-1|TRBV5-6
CASSPGLRGGYEQFF
TGTGCCAGCAGCCCGGGGCTGCGGGGGGGCTATGAGCAGTTCTTC
>NA|NA|TRBJ2-6|TRBV11-2
CASSIRRRGANVLTF
TGTGCCAGCAGCATAAGGCGGCGTGGGGCCAACGTCCTGACTTTC
>TRBD2|NA|TRBJ2-3|TRBV4-2
CASSQVAGGHGTQYF
TGTGCCAGCAGCCAAGTTGCGGGGGGGCATGGTACGCAGTATTTT
>NA|NA|TRBJ1-5|TRBV9
CASSVGDSNQPQHF
TGTGCCAGCAGCGTAGGAGATAGCAATCAGCCCCAGCATTTT